This T cell receptor (beta chain) came from a study of beta chain features in type 1 diabetes. Study results and limitations: Type 1 diabetes patients had moderately but significantly shorter TCRB CDR3s in all four CD4+ subsets. A greater similarity of naive, central memory and Treg TCRB repertoires was seen among patients than among healthy donors.

Looked up from germline, CDR1 is SEHNR and CDR2 is FQNEAQ (reference sequence). V dropped 5 bases and J dropped 2 bases, with 3 bases sitting between them. The CDR3 is 12 residues long. Turning to this clone: The antigen is unknown.

Reverse transcribing all isolated RNA meant expressed TCRB transcripts were sequenced. Sequencing was performed with immunoSEQ multiplex PCR; in TCRdb, only in-frame clones are kept and a portion is missing. The sample records hundreds of thousands of clones, about a tenth being singletons. The TCR sequence derives from a man aged 25-40 years with type 1 diabetes. V gene TRBV7-9 combines with J gene TRBJ2-2; D unresolved. The sample consisted of naive CD4+ T cells from blood. In DNA form, the CDR3 reads TGTGCCAGCAGCGTAAACACCGGGGAGCTGTTTTTT. Its translation is CASSVNTGELFF.